Presented here are 9 T cell receptor beta chains from one specimen sequenced in a study of shared clonotypes between healthy human individuals. TCRdb's table, derived via immunoSEQ multiplex PCR, lists solely in-frame clones and lacks some. The sample holds some 1,400,000 clones, roughly 95% seen once. The sample was naive CD4+ T cells sorted from blood. Subset noted: CD45RA+ positively selected. These TCRs come from a man younger than 45 in good health.

This clone showed up just once. The V call is TRBV7-2, the J call TRBJ2-1; D possibly corresponds to TRBD2 (5 bases). This CDR3 has 15 residues. The ends were cut back, 5 bases at V and 9 bases at J, with 20 bases in the middle. Germline CDR1 and CDR2: SGHTA and FQGNSA. In DNA, the CDR3 is TGTGCCAGCAGCCCGACTCGTAATCTACGGGGTGAGCAGTTCTTC. It is translated as CASSPTRNLRGEQFF.

The chain combines TRBV5-1 with TRBJ2-5; D uncertain. The CDR3 loop spans 14 amino acids. V lost 4 bases and J lost 1, with 11 bases in between. CDR1 SGHRS and CDR2 YFSETQ come from the germline V gene. CDR3 loop: CASSQAATQETQYF. The CDR3, as DNA: TGCGCCAGCAGCCAAGCAGCTACCCAAGAGACCCAGTACTTC.

The chain recombines TRBV28 with TRBJ2-1; 10 nucleotides align to TRBD2. The germline V gene encodes CDR1 MDHEN and CDR2 SYDVKM. This CDR3 spans 16 amino acids. The ends lost 6 bases at V and 1 base at J; junction bases unmatched: 6. The CDR3 protein is CASRRAGGVSYNEQFF. The CDR3 nucleotides are TGTGCCAGCAGACGAGCGGGAGGGGTTTCCTACAATGAGCAGTTCTTC.

The chain employs TRBV6-6 and TRBJ2-7; 8 nucleotides line up with TRBD1. The CDR3 length is 14 residues. The junction had 4 bases not matched to a gene; V was cut back by 2 bases and J by 4 bases. The germline gives CDR1 MNHNY, CDR2 SVGAGI (reference sequence). CDR3 sequence reads: CASSYGGQVYEQYF. CDR3 DNA: TGTGCCAGCAGTTACGGGGGACAGGTTTACGAGCAGTACTTC.

A single count supports this clone. The sample holds other DNA sequences that translate to the same CDR3. This chain joins TRBV28 and TRBJ1-2; weak D call: TRBD1 (5 bases). Germline CDR1 reads MDHEN; CDR2 reads SYDVKM. V lost 2 bases to trimming and J lost 2 bases, with 9 bases between them. The CDR3 runs to 14 residues. CDR3 in DNA: TGTGCCAGCAGTTTAATAGGGACGAACTATGGCTACACCTTC. Translated, it gives CASSLIGTNYGYTF.

This clone was counted between two and nine times. The chain recombines TRBV6-5 with TRBJ1-1; 7 nucleotides line up with TRBD1. Germline assignment: CDR1 MNHEY and CDR2 SVGAGI. CDR3 length: 13 amino acids. J gave up 5 bases and V 5 bases, and 5 bases lay outside the gene matches. DNA of the CDR3: TGTGCCAGCAGTACGAACAGGGGAACTGAAGCTTTCTTT. Translating gives CASSTNRGTEAFF.

The CDR3 protein is CASSLRMTGGGMNTEAFF. The CDR3 DNA reads TGTGCCAGCAGCTTACGAATGACAGGGGGCGGGATGAACACTGAAGCTTTCTTT. This chain links TRBV11-2 with TRBJ1-1; 10 positions agree with TRBD1. This CDR3 is built from 18 residues. In germline, CDR1 is SGHAT, CDR2 FQNNGV. Trimming at V came to 2 bases and at J to 0 bases, leaving 9 bases not matched to a gene.

The DNA of the CDR3 is TGTGCCAGCTCACCGCGGCTAGGGGTCAATGAGCAGTTCTTC. Its protein is CASSPRLGVNEQFF. J is TRBJ2-1 and V is TRBV18; TRBD1 might be the D (5 bases). Germline-derived CDR1 and CDR2 are KGHSH and LQKENI. Trimming removed 3 bases at V and 6 bases at J, with 12 bases between. The CDR3 totals 14 residues.

The chain links TRBV29-1 to TRBJ1-2; D is unclear. From germline, CDR1 is SQVTM and CDR2 ANQGSEA. V lost 4 bases and J lost 3, with 12 bases in between. This CDR3 has 13 amino acids. CDR3 sequence reads: CSVVSWGDYGYTF. The CDR3 DNA reads as TGCAGCGTTGTATCGTGGGGTGACTATGGCTACACCTTC.